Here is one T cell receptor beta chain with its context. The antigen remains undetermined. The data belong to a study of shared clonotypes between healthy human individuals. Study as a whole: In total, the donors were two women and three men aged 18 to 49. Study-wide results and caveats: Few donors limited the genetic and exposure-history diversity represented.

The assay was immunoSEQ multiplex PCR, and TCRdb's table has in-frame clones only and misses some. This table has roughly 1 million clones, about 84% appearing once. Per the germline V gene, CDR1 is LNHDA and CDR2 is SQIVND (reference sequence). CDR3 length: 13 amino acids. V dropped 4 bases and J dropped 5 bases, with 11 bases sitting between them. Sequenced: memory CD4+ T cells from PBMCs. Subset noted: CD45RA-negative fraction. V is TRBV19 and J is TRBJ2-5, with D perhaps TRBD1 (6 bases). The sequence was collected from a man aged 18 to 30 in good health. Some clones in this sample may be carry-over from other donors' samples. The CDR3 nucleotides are TGTGCCAGTAGTAGAGACAGGCGGGAGACCCAGTACTTC. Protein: CASSRDRRETQYF.